Presented here are 30 T cell receptor beta chains from one specimen sequenced in a study of blood T cell repertoires in COVID-19 (dated by TCRdb to 2019 to 2021). The protocol used for the library was the immunoSEQ multiplex PCR assay. The clones in this table, taken by TCRdb from immuneACCESS, are in-frame only. Not every clone is retained; where verified, under half of the shortfall comes from an unresolved V gene, and the cause of the rest is unknown. Present in this sample are 160,000 or so clones, more than 70% of which were seen just once. 15% to 20% of the sample goes to the ten largest clones. The sample consisted of PBMCs or T cells enriched from blood (not recorded which). The receptors come from a man aged 55 to 70 who had recovered from COVID-19.

The chain is built from TRBV5-8 and TRBJ2-5; 14 bases align to TRBD2. The V segment lost 5 bases and the J segment 1 base; nucleotides outside the gene matches: 4. Germline V gives CDR1 SGHTS, CDR2 YDEGEE. CDR3 length equals 16 residues. CDR3 protein: CASRPGTSGGQETQYF. As DNA, the CDR3 is TGTGCCAGCAGGCCCGGGACTAGCGGGGGCCAAGAGACCCAGTACTTC. The whole variable domain, remainder taken from reference TRBV5-8 and TRBJ2-5, is EAGVTQSPTHLIKTRGQQATLRCSPISGHTSVYWYQQALGLGLQFLLWYDEGEERNRGNFPPRFSGRQFPNYSSELNVNALELEDSALYLCASRPGTSGGQETQYFGPGTRLLVL.

V is TRBV11-2 and J is TRBJ2-5; 8 bases fit TRBD1. Trimming removed 2 bases from V and 5 bases from J; junction bases left unmatched: 7. The CDR3 totals 15 residues. Germline V gives CDR1 SGHAT, CDR2 FQNNGV. The CDR3 loop is CASSLRTGIWETQYF. The DNA for the CDR3 is TGTGCCAGCAGCTTACGGACAGGGATCTGGGAGACCCAGTACTTC.

The chain carries TRBV18 and TRBJ2-1; D is undetermined. Trimming left V 1 base short and J 6 bases short, with 7 bases between. CDR3 length: 13 residues. Germline CDR1 KGHSH, CDR2 LQKENI. The CDR3 nucleotides are TGTGCCAGCTCACCACGAGGAGTCAATGAGCAGTTCTTC. Protein: CASSPRGVNEQFF.

This clone showed up just once. The gene calls are TRBV6-5 and TRBJ2-7; 7 nucleotides match TRBD1. This CDR3 region has 15 residues. After removal of 9 bases from V and 0 bases from J, the junction contained 11 bases not matched to a gene. CDR1 is MNHEY and CDR2 is SVGAGI in the germline V gene. This chain's CDR3 is CASSRWGQSSYEQYF. CDR3 coding DNA: TGTGCCAGTTCACGCTGGGGACAGTCCTCCTACGAGCAGTACTTC.

The rearrangement joins TRBV6-6 to TRBJ1-5, with TRBD1 matching over 11 bases. The CDR3 runs 18 residues. Germline V gives CDR1 MNHNY, CDR2 SVGAGI (reference sequence). The J segment lost 4 bases and the V segment lost 5 bases, leaving 13 bases of the junction unmatched. The CDR3 nucleotides read TGTGCCAGCAGTCGGTGGACAGGGGGCCTACCTTGGAATCAGCCCCAGCATTTT. Translation gives CASSRWTGGLPWNQPQHF.

The rearrangement links TRBV19 to TRBJ1-5, with 7 nucleotides matching TRBD1. CDR3 length: 14 amino acids. With 3 bases clipped from V and 3 bases from J, the junction kept 2 bases outside the gene matches. CDR1 and CDR2 (germline): LNHDA, SQIVND (reference sequence). The CDR3 region is CASSIDRDNQPQHF. In DNA form, the CDR3 reads TGTGCCAGTAGTATCGACAGGGACAATCAGCCCCAGCATTTT.

The chain has TRBV5-6 and TRBJ1-4; a possible D gene is TRBD1 (5 bases). Trimming cost V 4 bases and J 7 bases, with 17 bases left between them. The CDR3 loop spans 15 amino acids. The germline gives CDR1 SGHDT, CDR2 YYEEEE. The CDR3: CASSPNGGVGEKLFF. The CDR3 region has the DNA TGTGCCAGCAGCCCTAATGGGGGGGTTGGTGAAAAACTGTTTTTT.

The V and J genes are TRBV5-1 and TRBJ2-7, with 14 bases aligning to TRBD2. Trimming cost V 2 bases and J 2 bases; bases outside gene matches: 9. This CDR3 contains 18 residues. Looked up from germline, CDR1 is SGHRS and CDR2 is YFSETQ. The chain's CDR3 is CASSFRGPTSGRAYEQYF. For the CDR3, the DNA is TGCGCCAGCAGCTTTAGGGGTCCGACTAGCGGGAGGGCCTACGAGCAGTACTTC.

This rearrangement joins TRBV27 to TRBJ2-7; a weak D match, TRBD1 (5 bases). The CDR3 contains 13 residues. The ends were cut back, 6 bases at V and 1 base at J, with 10 bases in the middle. Germline loops: CDR1 MNHEY, CDR2 SMNVEV (reference sequence). DNA for the CDR3: TGTGCCAGCAGGGACACTGGATCCTACGAGCAGTACTTC. It encodes CASRDTGSYEQYF.

This clone occurred once. V gene TRBV9 combines with J gene TRBJ2-7; TRBD2 matches 7 bases. The length of the CDR3 is 15 residues. V was pared by 4 bases and J by 1 base, with 8 bases of the junction left unmatched. Germline-derived CDR1 and CDR2 are SGDLS and YYNGEE. CDR3 region: CASSLAGEGSYEQYF. CDR3 nucleotide sequence: TGTGCCAGCAGCCTGGCGGGAGAGGGGTCCTACGAGCAGTACTTC.

This chain connects TRBV6-5 to TRBJ2-7; 8 bases agree with TRBD2. The CDR3 runs to 13 residues. V shed 5 bases and J 6 bases; nucleotides not matched to a gene: 6. CDR1 is MNHEY and CDR2 is SVGAGI in the germline V gene. CDR3 coding DNA: TGTGCCAGCAGTCCCGGGGGGGTCGGCGAGCAGTACTTC. Residues: CASSPGGVGEQYF.

The rearrangement links TRBV19 to TRBJ2-5; 7 bases align to TRBD1. Germline V gene sequence: CDR1 LNHDA, CDR2 SQIVND (reference sequence). J lost 1 base, V lost 4 bases, and 3 bases had no gene match. The CDR3 totals 14 residues. The chain's CDR3 is CASSTGTVQETQYF. CDR3 DNA sequence: TGTGCCAGTAGTACGGGGACAGTCCAAGAGACCCAGTACTTC.

V is TRBV5-1 and J is TRBJ1-3; unclear D gene. The CDR3 spans 16 residues. Trimming removed 4 bases at V and 0 bases at J, with 14 bases between. Germline V CDR1 and CDR2: SGHRS, YFSETQ. This CDR3 is CASSLERVISGNTIYF. CDR3 nucleotides: TGCGCCAGCAGCCTGGAACGGGTTATCTCTGGAAACACCATATATTTT.

This chain connects TRBV18 to TRBJ1-3; unclear D gene. Germline CDR1 is KGHSH and CDR2 is LQKENI. Trimming cost V 3 bases and J 3 bases, with 9 bases left between them. This CDR3 spans 14 amino acids. The CDR3 sequence: CASSPDSYGNTIYF. The CDR3 DNA reads TGTGCCAGCTCACCGGACTCCTATGGAAACACCATATATTTT.

The chain uses TRBV29-1 and TRBJ2-2, with 8 bases that match TRBD1. The CDR3 has 15 amino acids. Per germline, CDR1 SQVTM and CDR2 ANQGSEA. With 1 base clipped from V and 6 bases from J, the junction kept 7 bases outside the gene matches. CDR3 sequence (DNA): TGCAGCGTTGAAGCGGACAGGGCCAGGGCCGGGGAGCTGTTTTTT. Amino acids: CSVEADRARAGELFF.

The chain links TRBV5-6 to TRBJ2-7; a possible D gene is TRBD1 (6 bases). V lost 7 bases to trimming and J lost 3 bases, with 17 bases between them. The CDR3 runs 14 residues. Germline V gene sequence: CDR1 SGHDT, CDR2 YYEEEE. The CDR3 spells CASAGTNQIYEQYF. CDR3 sequence (DNA): TGTGCCAGCGCCGGGACAAACCAGATCTACGAGCAGTACTTC.

In this sample, this clone turned up a few times. This rearrangement joins TRBV2 to TRBJ2-1; the match to TRBD2 covers 7 bases. Germline assignment: CDR1 SNHLY and CDR2 FYNNEI. Losses at the gene ends were 3 bases for V and 2 bases for J; bases not matched to a gene: 4. The CDR3 sequence is 15 residues long. The CDR3 region has the DNA TGTGCCAGCAGTGATTGGGCGGGAGCCTACAATGAGCAGTTCTTC. This gives the protein CASSDWAGAYNEQFF. Based on the CDR3 plus reference TRBV2 and TRBJ2-1, the full variable domain is EPEVTQTPSHQVTQMGQEVILRCVPISNHLYFYWYRQILGQKVEFLVSFYNNEISEKSEIFDDQFSVERPDGSNFTLKIRSTKLEDSAMYFCASSDWAGAYNEQFFGPGTRLTVL.

The chain is built from TRBV4-2 and TRBJ2-7, with TRBD2 identical over 15 bases. Germline loops: CDR1 LGHNA, CDR2 YNFKEQ. The CDR3 contains 18 residues. Unmatched junction bases numbered 9, after V lost 4 bases and J lost 2 bases. Written as DNA, the CDR3 is TGTGCCAGCAGCCCCGGACTAGCGGGAGGGCCAAAAACCTACGAGCAGTACTTC. Translated: CASSPGLAGGPKTYEQYF.

This clone was seen repeatedly, ten times or more. The chain combines TRBV5-1 with TRBJ2-1, with no clear D. The CDR3 is 14 residues long. CDR1 is SGHRS and CDR2 is YFSETQ in the germline V gene. V lost 4 bases to trimming and J lost 10 bases, with 18 bases between them. The CDR3 reads CASSQVQADGEQFF. The CDR3 region has the DNA TGCGCCAGCAGCCAAGTCCAAGCCGACGGGGAGCAGTTCTTC.

CDR3 DNA sequence: TGTGCCAGCAGTGAAGAAGGGACAGTCCAGCAGCCCCAGCATTTT. Amino acids: CASSEEGTVQQPQHF. This chain links TRBV6-1 with TRBJ1-5, with TRBD1 identical over 7 bases. V gave up 1 base and J gave up 7 bases; unmatched junction bases: 7. The CDR3 contains 15 residues. Looked up from germline, CDR1 is MNHNS and CDR2 is SASEGT.

The rearrangement joins TRBV29-1 to TRBJ2-1; 8 bases match TRBD1. This CDR3 comprises 15 residues. V shed 5 bases, J shed 0 bases, and the junction held 6 bases outside the gene matches. CDR1 SQVTM and CDR2 ANQGSEA come from the germline V gene. CDR3 sequence reads: CSVSPGGSSYNEQFF. The CDR3, as DNA: TGCAGCGTTTCGCCAGGGGGCAGCTCCTACAATGAGCAGTTCTTC.

The chain uses TRBV2 and TRBJ2-5; tentative D call: TRBD2 (7 bases). V dropped 2 bases and J dropped 4 bases, with 14 bases sitting between them. This CDR3 has 15 amino acids. CDR1 SNHLY and CDR2 FYNNEI come from the germline V gene. DNA for the CDR3: TGTGCCAGCAGTGAATCCGCGGGGGCGAGAGAGACCCAGTACTTC. Encoded protein: CASSESAGARETQYF.

The rearrangement links TRBV7-3 to TRBJ2-7, with 11 bases fitting TRBD2. This CDR3 region has 15 residues. Germline loops: CDR1 SGHTA, CDR2 FQGTGA. V lost 5 bases, J lost 1 base, and 4 bases stayed unmatched. Here the CDR3 DNA reads TGTGCCAGCAGCCGTAGCGGGGGGGCTTCCTACGAGCAGTACTTC. This translates into CASSRSGGASYEQYF.

The V gene is TRBV12-3 or TRBV12-4, the J gene TRBJ2-4, with unresolved D. Trimming pared 3 bases from V and 8 bases from J, leaving 8 bases between. The CDR3 runs to 12 residues. CDR3 nucleotides: TGTGCCAGCAGTTTGGGCTATCACATTCAGTACTTC. Its translation is CASSLGYHIQYF.

This chain uses TRBV24-1 with TRBJ1-1; 8 positions match TRBD1. V shed 7 bases and J 4 bases; nucleotides not matched to a gene: 4. This CDR3 has 13 residues. Germline CDR1 reads KGHDR; CDR2 reads SFDVKD. CDR3: CATRGGQGTEAFF. The CDR3 bases are TGTGCCACCAGGGGAGGACAGGGCACTGAAGCTTTCTTT.

The chain recombines TRBV5-1 with TRBJ2-7, with a tentative D call TRBD1 (5 bases). The V end was cut by 0 bases, the J end by 3 bases, with 10 bases between. This CDR3 is 14 amino acids long. Germline V CDR1 and CDR2: SGHRS, YFSETQ. CDR3 nucleotides: TGCGCCAGCAGCTTGGAATACCAGGGCTACGAGCAGTACTTC. Translating gives CASSLEYQGYEQYF.

V is TRBV27 and J is TRBJ2-1, with 12 bases that match TRBD1. The germline V gene encodes CDR1 MNHEY and CDR2 SMNVEV (reference sequence). V lost 6 bases, J lost 7 bases, and 13 bases stayed unmatched. There are 17 residues in the CDR3. The CDR3 loop reads CASSPLTGTGGGNEQFF. CDR3 nucleotides: TGTGCCAGCAGCCCTTTGACCGGGACAGGGGGCGGGAATGAGCAGTTCTTC.

The DNA for the CDR3 is TGTGCCAGCAGCTTACTAGCGGGGGGAACCGGGGAGCTGTTTTTT. Its protein is CASSLLAGGTGELFF. This chain links TRBV11-1 with TRBJ2-2; TRBD2 agrees at 11 bases. The CDR3 covers 15 residues. The J segment lost 5 bases and the V segment lost 2 bases, leaving 1 base of the junction unmatched. Germline V gene sequence: CDR1 SGHAT, CDR2 FQDESV (reference sequence).

In this sample, this clone turned up once. The rearrangement links TRBV21-1 to TRBJ1-5; TRBD1 is the table's D call, not checked against the DNA. TRBV21-1 is labeled a pseudogene. The CDR3 has 16 residues. CDR3 sequence (DNA): TGTGCCAGCAGCTTAGGGACAGGGGGCCCCAATCAGCCCCAGCATTTT. Translation gives CASSLGTGGPNQPQHF.

The rearrangement uses TRBV5-1 and TRBJ2-3, with TRBD1 as a possible D gene (6 bases). The germline gives CDR1 SGHRS, CDR2 YFSETQ. CDR3 length: 14 residues. Trimming removed 4 bases from V and 0 bases from J, with 9 bases in between. CDR3 DNA: TGCGCCAGCAGCCCCGGACAGAGCACAGATACGCAGTATTTT. This codes for CASSPGQSTDTQYF.